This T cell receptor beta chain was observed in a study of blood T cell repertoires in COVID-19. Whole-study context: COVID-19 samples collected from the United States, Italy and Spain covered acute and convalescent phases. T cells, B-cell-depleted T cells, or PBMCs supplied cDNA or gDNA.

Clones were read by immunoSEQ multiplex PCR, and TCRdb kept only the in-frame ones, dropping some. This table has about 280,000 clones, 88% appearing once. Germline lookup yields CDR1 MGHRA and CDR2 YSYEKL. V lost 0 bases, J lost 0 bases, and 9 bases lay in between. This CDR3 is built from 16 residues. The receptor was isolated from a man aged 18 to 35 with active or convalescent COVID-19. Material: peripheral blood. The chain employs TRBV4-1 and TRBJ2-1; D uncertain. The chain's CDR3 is CASSQDQLFSYNEQFF. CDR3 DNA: TGCGCCAGCAGCCAAGATCAACTATTCTCCTACAATGAGCAGTTCTTC.